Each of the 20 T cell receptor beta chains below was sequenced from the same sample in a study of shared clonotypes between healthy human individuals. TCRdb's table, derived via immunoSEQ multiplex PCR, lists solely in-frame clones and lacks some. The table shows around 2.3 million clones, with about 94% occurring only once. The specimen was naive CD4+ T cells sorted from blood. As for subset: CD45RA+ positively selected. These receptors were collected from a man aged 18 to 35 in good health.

The CDR3 region has the DNA TGTGCCAGCGTAGACGGCCTACGGGAGCAGTACTTC. Encoded protein: CASVDGLREQYF. This rearrangement joins TRBV6-1 to TRBJ2-7; D ambiguous. The CDR3 consists of 12 residues. Germline values: CDR1 MNHNS, CDR2 SASEGT. The ends were cut back, 8 bases at V and 7 bases at J, with 15 bases in the middle.

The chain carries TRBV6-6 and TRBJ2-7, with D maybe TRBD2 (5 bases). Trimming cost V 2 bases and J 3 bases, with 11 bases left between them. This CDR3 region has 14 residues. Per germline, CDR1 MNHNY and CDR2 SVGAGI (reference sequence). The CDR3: CASSYPGVHYEQYF. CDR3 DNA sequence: TGTGCCAGCAGTTACCCCGGGGTGCACTACGAGCAGTACTTC.

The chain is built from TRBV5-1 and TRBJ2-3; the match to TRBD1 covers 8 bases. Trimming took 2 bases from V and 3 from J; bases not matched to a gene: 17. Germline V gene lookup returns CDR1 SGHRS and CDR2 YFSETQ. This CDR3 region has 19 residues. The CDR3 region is CASSLIRFHAGQVTDTQYF. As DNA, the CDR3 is TGCGCCAGCAGCTTAATACGTTTCCACGCGGGACAGGTGACAGATACGCAGTATTTT. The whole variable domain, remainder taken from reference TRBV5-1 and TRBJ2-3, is KAGVTQTPRYLIKTRGQQVTLSCSPISGHRSVSWYQQTPGQGLQFLFEYFSETQRNKGNFPGRFSGRQFSNSRSEMNVSTLELGDSALYLCASSLIRFHAGQVTDTQYFGPGTRLTVL.

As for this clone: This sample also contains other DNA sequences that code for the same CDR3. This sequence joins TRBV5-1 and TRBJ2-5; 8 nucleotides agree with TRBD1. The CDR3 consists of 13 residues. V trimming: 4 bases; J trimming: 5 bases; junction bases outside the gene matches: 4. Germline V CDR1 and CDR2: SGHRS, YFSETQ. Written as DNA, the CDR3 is TGCGCCAGCAGCCTGGACAGGGCCGAGACCCAGTACTTC. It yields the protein CASSLDRAETQYF. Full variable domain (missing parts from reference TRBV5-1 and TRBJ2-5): KAGVTQTPRYLIKTRGQQVTLSCSPISGHRSVSWYQQTPGQGLQFLFEYFSETQRNKGNFPGRFSGRQFSNSRSEMNVSTLELGDSALYLCASSLDRAETQYFGPGTRLLVL.

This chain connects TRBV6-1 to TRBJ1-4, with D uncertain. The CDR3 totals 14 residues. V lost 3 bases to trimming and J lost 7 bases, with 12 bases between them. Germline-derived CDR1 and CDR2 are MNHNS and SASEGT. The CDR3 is CASSDGRLGEKLFF. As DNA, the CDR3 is TGTGCCAGCAGTGATGGCAGGTTGGGTGAAAAACTGTTTTTT.

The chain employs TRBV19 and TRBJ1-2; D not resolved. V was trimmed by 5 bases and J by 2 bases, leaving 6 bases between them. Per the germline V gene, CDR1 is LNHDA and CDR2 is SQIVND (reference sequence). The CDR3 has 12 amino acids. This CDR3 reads CASSFRNYGYTF. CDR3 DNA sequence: TGTGCCAGTAGTTTCCGGAACTATGGCTACACCTTC.

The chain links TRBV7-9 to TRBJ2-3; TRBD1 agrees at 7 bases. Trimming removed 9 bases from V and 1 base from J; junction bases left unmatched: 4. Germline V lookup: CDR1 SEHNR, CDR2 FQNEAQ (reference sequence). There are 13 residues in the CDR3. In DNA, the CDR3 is TGTGCCAGTTATAGGGGGCGCACAGATACGCAGTATTTT. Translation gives CASYRGRTDTQYF.

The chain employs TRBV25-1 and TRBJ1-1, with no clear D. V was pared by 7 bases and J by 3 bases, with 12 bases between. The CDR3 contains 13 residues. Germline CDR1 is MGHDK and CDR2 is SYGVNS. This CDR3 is CASMRGRDTEAFF. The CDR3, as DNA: TGTGCCAGCATGCGGGGTCGAGACACTGAAGCTTTCTTT.

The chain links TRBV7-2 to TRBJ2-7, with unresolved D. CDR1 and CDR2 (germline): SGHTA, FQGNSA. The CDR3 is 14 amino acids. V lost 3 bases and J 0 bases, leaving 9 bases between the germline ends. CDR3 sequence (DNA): TGTGCCAGCAGCTTCGGGTTCGTCTCCTACGAGCAGTACTTC. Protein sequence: CASSFGFVSYEQYF.

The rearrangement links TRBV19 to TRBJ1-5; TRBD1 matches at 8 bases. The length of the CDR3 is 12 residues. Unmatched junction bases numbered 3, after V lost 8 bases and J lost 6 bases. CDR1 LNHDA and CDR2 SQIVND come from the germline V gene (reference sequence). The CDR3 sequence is CASATGGQPQHF. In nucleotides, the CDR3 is TGTGCCAGTGCCACAGGGGGTCAGCCCCAGCATTTT.

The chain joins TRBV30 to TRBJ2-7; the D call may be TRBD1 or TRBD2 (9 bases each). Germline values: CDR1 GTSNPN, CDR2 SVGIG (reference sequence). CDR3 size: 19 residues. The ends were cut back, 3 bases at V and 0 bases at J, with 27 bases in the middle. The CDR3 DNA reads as TGTGCCTGGAGAGGAAGGGGACAGGGCGGTAGCGGGAGCTCCTACGAGCAGTACTTC. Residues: CAWRGRGQGGSGSSYEQYF.

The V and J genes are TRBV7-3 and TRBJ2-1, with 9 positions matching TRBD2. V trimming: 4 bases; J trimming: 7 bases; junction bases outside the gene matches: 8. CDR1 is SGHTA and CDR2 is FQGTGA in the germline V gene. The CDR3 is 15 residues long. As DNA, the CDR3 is TGTGCCAGCAGCTCGGGACTAGCAGGAGGGAATGAGCAGTTCTTC. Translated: CASSSGLAGGNEQFF.

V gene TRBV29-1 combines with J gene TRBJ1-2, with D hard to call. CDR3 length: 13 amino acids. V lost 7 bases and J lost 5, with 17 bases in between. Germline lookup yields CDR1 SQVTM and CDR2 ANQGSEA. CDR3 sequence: CSAGGGLLYGYTF. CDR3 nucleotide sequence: TGCAGCGCGGGTGGAGGACTTCTATATGGCTACACCTTC.

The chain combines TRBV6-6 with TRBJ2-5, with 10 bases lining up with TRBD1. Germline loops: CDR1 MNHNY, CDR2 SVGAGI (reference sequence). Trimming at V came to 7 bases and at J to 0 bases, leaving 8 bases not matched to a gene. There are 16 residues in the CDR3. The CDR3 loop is CASTGMDRGYQETQYF. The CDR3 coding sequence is TGTGCCAGCACGGGGATGGACAGGGGGTACCAAGAGACCCAGTACTTC.

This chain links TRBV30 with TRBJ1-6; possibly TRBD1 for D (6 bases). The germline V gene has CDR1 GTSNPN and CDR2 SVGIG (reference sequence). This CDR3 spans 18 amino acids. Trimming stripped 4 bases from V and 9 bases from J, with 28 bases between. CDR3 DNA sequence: TGTGCCTGGACCCCTCCCATGGGGACACGGACGACTAGTTCACCCCTCCACTTT. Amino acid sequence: CAWTPPMGTRTTSSPLHF.

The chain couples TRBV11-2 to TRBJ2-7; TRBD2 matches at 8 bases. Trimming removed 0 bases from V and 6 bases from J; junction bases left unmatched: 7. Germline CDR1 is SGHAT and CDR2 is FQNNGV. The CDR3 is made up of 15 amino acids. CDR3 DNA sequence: TGTGCCAGCAGCTTAGAGAGTAGCGGGAAGTTCGAGCAGTACTTC. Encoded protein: CASSLESSGKFEQYF.

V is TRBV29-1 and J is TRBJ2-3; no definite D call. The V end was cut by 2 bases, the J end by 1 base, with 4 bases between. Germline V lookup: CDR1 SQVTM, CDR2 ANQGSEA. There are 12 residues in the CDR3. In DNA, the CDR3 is TGCAGCGTTGAAATGGGCACAGATACGCAGTATTTT. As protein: CSVEMGTDTQYF.

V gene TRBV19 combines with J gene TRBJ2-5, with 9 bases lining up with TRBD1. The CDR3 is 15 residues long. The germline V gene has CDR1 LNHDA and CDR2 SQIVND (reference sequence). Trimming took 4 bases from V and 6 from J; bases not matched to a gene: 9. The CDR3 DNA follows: TGTGCCAGTAGTACAACAGGGGGCGTCGACAAGACCCAGTACTTC. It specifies CASSTTGGVDKTQYF.

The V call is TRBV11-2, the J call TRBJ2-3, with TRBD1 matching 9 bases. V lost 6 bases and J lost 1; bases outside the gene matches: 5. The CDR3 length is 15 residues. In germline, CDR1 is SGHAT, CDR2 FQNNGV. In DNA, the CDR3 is TGTGCCAGCAGTGGACGGGACAGGGGCACAGATACGCAGTATTTT. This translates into CASSGRDRGTDTQYF. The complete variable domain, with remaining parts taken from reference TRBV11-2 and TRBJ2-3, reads EAGVAQSPRYKIIEKRQSVAFWCNPISGHATLYWYQQILGQGPKLLIQFQNNGVVDDSQLPKDRFSAERLKGVDSTLKIQPAKLEDSAVYLCASSGRDRGTDTQYFGPGTRLTVL.

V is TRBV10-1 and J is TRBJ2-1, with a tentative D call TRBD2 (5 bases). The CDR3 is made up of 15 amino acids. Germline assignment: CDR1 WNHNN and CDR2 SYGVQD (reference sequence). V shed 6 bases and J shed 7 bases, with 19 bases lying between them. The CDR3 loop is CASSFTTRTGNEQFF. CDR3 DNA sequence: TGCGCCAGCAGCTTTACGACGAGGACGGGGAATGAGCAGTTCTTC.